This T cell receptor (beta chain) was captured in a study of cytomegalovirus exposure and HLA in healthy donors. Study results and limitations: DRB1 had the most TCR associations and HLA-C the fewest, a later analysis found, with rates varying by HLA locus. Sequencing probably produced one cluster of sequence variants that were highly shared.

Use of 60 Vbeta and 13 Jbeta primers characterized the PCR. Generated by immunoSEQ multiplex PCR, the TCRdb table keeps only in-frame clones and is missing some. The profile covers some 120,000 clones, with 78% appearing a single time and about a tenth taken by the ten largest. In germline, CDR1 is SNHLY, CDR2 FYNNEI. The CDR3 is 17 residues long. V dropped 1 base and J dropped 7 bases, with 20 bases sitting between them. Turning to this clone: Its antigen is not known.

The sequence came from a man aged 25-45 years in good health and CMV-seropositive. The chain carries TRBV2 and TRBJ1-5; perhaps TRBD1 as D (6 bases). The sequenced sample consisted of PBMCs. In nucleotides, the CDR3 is TGTGCCAGCAGTGAAGGCCAGGCGTGGGGGGGCGGGCAGCCCCAGCATTTT. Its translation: CASSEGQAWGGGQPQHF. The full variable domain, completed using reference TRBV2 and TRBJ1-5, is EPEVTQTPSHQVTQMGQEVILRCVPISNHLYFYWYRQILGQKVEFLVSFYNNEISEKSEIFDDQFSVERPDGSNFTLKIRSTKLEDSAMYFCASSEGQAWGGGQPQHFGDGTRLSIL.